The T cell receptor (beta chain) described here comes from a study of blood T cell repertoires in COVID-19. The germline V gene encodes CDR1 LGHDT and CDR2 YNNKEL (reference sequence). CDR3 size: 16 residues. Trimming cost V 6 bases and J 1 base; bases outside gene matches: 6. Some clones are missing from TCRdb's copy, which holds only in-frame ones; the method was immunoSEQ multiplex PCR. The sample shows approximately 240,000 clones, more than 65% of them seen only once. The sequenced sample was peripheral blood. The chain links TRBV3-1 (or the pseudogene TRBV3-2) to TRBJ1-5; 10 bases are shared with TRBD1. The clonotype originates from a woman aged 55 to 70 with acute or convalescent COVID-19. In nucleotides, the CDR3 is TGTGCCAGCAGTACAGGGGGACAGGGGAGCAATCAGCCCCAGCATTTT. The encoded protein is CASSTGGQGSNQPQHF.